This TCR beta chain appears in the sequencing data of a study of T cell clonality in common variable immunodeficiency. Trimming shortened V by 2 bases and J by 3 bases, and 5 bases separated the two germline ends. CDR3 length equals 12 residues. Germline V CDR1 and CDR2: SGHDT, YYEEEE. Using immunoSEQ multiplex PCR, the repertoire was profiled, and TCRdb retains in-frame clones only, with some absent. In total the sample includes tens of thousands of clones, none of them seen once. This clone was counted at least ten times. The CDR3 goes on 3 residues after the read ends, and that part is filled in from the germline J gene.

The chain recombines TRBV5-6 with TRBJ1-1, with D unclear. This receptor was identified in a person aged 18 to 70 in good health. The specimen sequenced was peripheral blood mononuclear cells. CDR3 DNA, as far as it was read: TGTGCCAGCAGCTTCGGGGACACTGAA. This sequence encodes CASSFGDTE. In full, the CDR3 is CASSFGDTEAFF.